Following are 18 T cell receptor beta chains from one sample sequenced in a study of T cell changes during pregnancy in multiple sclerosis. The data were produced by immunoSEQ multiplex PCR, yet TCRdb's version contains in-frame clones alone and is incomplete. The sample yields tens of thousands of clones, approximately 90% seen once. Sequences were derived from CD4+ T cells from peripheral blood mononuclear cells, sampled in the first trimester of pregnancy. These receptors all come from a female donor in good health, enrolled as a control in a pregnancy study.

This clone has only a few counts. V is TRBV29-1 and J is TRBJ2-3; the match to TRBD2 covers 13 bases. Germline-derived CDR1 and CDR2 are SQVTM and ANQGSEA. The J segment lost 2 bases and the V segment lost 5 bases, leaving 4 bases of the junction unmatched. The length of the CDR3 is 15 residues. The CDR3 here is CSVPGTSGATDTQYF. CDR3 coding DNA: TGCAGCGTTCCCGGGACTAGCGGGGCCACAGATACGCAGTATTTT.

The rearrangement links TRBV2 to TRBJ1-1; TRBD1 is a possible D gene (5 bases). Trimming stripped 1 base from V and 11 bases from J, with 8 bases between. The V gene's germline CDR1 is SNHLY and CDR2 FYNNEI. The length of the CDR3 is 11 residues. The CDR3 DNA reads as TGTGCCAGCAGTGAAGACAGGCGGGCTTTCTTT. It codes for CASSEDRRAFF.

The DNA for the CDR3 is TGTGCCAGCAGTTTTTCCCAGGGGCAGGGAGGCTACACCTTC. It codes for CASSFSQGQGGYTF. V gene TRBV28 combines with J gene TRBJ1-2; possible D gene TRBD1, 6 bases. Trimming took 3 bases from V and 8 from J, leaving 16 bases between them. The CDR3 has 14 residues. Germline V gives CDR1 MDHEN, CDR2 SYDVKM.

CDR3 sequence: CASSFPAGSQETQYF. The DNA for the CDR3 is TGTGCCAGCAGTTTCCCTGCGGGATCACAAGAGACCCAGTACTTC. The chain couples TRBV28 to TRBJ2-5; D perhaps matches TRBD2 (6 bases). CDR1 and CDR2 (germline): MDHEN, SYDVKM. V dropped 3 bases and J dropped 2 bases, with 13 bases sitting between them. The CDR3 contains 15 residues.

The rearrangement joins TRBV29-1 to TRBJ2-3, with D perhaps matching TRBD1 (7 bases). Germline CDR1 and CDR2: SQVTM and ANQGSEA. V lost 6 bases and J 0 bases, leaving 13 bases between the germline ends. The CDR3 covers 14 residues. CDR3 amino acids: CSVRGTASTDTQYF. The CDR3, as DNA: TGCAGCGTACGCGGGACAGCTAGCACAGATACGCAGTATTTT.

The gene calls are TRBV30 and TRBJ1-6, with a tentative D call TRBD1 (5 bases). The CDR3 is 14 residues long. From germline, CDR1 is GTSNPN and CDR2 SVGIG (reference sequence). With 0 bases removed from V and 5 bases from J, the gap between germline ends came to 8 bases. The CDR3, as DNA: TGTGCCTGGAGTGTAGGACAAAATAATTCACCCCTCCACTTT. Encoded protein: CAWSVGQNNSPLHF.

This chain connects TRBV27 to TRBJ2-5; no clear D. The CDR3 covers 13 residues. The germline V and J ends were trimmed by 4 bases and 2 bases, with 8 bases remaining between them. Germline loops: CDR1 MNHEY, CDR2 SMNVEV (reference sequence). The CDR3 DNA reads TGTGCCAGCAGTTGGAGCCTTCAAGAGACCCAGTACTTC. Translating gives CASSWSLQETQYF.

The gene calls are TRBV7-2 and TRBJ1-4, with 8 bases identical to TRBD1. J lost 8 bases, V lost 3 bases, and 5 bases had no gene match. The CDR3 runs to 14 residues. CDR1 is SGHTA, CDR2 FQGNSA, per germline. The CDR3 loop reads CASSFTGGGEKLFF. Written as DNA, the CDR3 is TGTGCCAGCAGCTTCACAGGGGGTGGCGAAAAACTGTTTTTT.

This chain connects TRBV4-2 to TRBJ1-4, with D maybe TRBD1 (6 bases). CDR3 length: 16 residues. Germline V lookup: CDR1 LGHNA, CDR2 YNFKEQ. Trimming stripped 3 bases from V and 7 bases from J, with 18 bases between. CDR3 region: CASSHETGIGGEKLFF. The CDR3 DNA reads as TGTGCCAGCAGCCATGAAACCGGGATAGGGGGTGAAAAACTGTTTTTT.

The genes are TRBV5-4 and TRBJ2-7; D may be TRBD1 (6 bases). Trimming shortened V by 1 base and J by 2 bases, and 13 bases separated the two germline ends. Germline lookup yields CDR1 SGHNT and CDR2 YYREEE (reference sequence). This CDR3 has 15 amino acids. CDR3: CASSLKTGKTYEQYF. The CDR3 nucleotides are TGTGCCAGCAGCTTGAAGACAGGCAAAACCTACGAGCAGTACTTC.

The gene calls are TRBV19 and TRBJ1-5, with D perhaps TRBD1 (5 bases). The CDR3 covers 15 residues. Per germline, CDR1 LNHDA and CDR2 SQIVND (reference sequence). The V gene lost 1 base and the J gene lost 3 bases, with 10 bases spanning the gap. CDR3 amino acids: CASSIGGEVNQPQHF. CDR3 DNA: TGTGCCAGTAGTATAGGGGGCGAAGTCAATCAGCCCCAGCATTTT.

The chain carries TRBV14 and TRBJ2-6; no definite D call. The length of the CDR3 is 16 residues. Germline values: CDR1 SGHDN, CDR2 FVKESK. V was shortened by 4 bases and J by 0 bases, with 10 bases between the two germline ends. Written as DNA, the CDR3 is TGTGCCAGCAGCCGCAGACAACGCTCTGGGGCCAACGTCCTGACTTTC. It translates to CASSRRQRSGANVLTF.

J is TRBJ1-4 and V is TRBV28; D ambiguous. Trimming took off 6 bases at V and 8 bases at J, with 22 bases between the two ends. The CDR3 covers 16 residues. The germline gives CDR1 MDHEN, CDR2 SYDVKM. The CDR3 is CASRAFSGSREEKLFF. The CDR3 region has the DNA TGTGCCAGCAGGGCTTTTAGTGGGTCCCGGGAAGAAAAACTGTTTTTT.

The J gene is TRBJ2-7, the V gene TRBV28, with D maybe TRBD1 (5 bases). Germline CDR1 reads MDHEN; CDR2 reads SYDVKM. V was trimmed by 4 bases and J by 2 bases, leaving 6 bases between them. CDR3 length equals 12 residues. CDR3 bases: TGTGCCAGCAGTTACAGGACCTACGAGCAGTACTTC. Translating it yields CASSYRTYEQYF.

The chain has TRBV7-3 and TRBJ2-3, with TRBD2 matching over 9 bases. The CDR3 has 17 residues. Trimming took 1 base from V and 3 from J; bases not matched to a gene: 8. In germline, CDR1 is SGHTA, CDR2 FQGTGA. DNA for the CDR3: TGTGCCAGCAGCTTAAGGGTGGCTAGCGGGGATACAGATACGCAGTATTTT. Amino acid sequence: CASSLRVASGDTDTQYF.

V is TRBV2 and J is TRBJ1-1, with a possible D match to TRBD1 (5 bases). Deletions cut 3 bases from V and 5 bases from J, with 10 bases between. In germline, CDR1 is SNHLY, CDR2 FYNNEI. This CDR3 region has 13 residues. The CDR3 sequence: CASSDRVGTEAFF. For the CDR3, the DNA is TGTGCCAGCAGTGACAGGGTTGGTACTGAAGCTTTCTTT.

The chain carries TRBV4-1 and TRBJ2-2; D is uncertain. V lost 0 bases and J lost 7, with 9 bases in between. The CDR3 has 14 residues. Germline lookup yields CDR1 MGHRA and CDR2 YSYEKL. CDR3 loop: CASSQEGQVGELFF. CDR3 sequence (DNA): TGCGCCAGCAGCCAAGAGGGTCAGGTCGGGGAGCTGTTTTTT.

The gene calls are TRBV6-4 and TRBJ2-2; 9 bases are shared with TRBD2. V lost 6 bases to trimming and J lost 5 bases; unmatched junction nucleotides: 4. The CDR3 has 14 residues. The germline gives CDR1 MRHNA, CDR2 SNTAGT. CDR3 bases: TGTGCCAGCAGGGATAGCGGGGGAACCGGGGAGCTGTTTTTT. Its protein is CASRDSGGTGELFF.